What follows are 15 T cell receptor beta chains derived from one specimen sequenced in a study of blood T cell repertoires in COVID-19. Data came from immunoSEQ multiplex PCR; TCRdb stores just in-frame clones and leaves some out. This table holds about 480,000 clones, about 91% found once. Sequencing was carried out using peripheral blood. The source of these receptors is a woman in her 50s with COVID-19, enrolled during active disease.

This chain joins TRBV4-1 and TRBJ1-2; no firm D call. Trimming left V 4 bases short and J 1 base short, with 16 bases between. Germline V CDR1 and CDR2: MGHRA, YSYEKL. There are 16 residues in the CDR3. The CDR3 DNA reads TGCGCCAGCAGCCCACACCCGGGGTTACTTAACTATGGCTACACCTTC. Amino acids: CASSPHPGLLNYGYTF.

This clone was seen a few times. The genes are TRBV27 and TRBJ1-5; 7 bases line up with TRBD1. The CDR3 has 14 residues. Trimming took 4 bases from V and 4 from J; bases not matched to a gene: 4. Germline loops: CDR1 MNHEY, CDR2 SMNVEV (reference sequence). This CDR3 is CASSSRQGNQPQHF. CDR3 coding DNA: TGTGCCAGCAGTTCAAGACAGGGAAATCAGCCCCAGCATTTT.

This chain uses TRBV19 with TRBJ1-1; tentatively, D is TRBD1 (5 bases). Trimming cost V 4 bases and J 2 bases, with 14 bases left between them. Germline V gene lookup returns CDR1 LNHDA and CDR2 SQIVND (reference sequence). This CDR3 region has 15 residues. The CDR3 region is CASSRVGEDNTEAFF. CDR3 coding DNA: TGTGCCAGTAGTAGAGTAGGGGAGGACAACACTGAAGCTTTCTTT.

V usage is TRBV19 and J usage is TRBJ2-1; 7 bases are shared with TRBD2. V shed 1 base and J 14 bases; nucleotides not matched to a gene: 5. Germline V CDR1 and CDR2: LNHDA, SQIVND (reference sequence). The CDR3 is made up of 12 amino acids. The CDR3 DNA is TGTGCCAGTAGTATAGGGGGGGGGAAAAAGTTCTTC. Translating it yields CASSIGGGKKFF.

The rearrangement links TRBV11-2 to TRBJ2-7; 9 bases line up with TRBD2. The J segment lost 2 bases and the V segment lost 3 bases, leaving 8 bases of the junction unmatched. The germline CDR1 and CDR2 sequences are SGHAT and FQNNGV. The CDR3 contains 16 residues. CDR3 DNA sequence: TGTGCCAGCAGCTTCGATCGACTAGCGGCCCCCTACGAGCAGTACTTC. This translates into CASSFDRLAAPYEQYF.

Regarding this clone: The same CDR3 is also encoded by other DNA sequences in this sample. The chain links TRBV6-5 to TRBJ1-2, with TRBD1 matching 8 bases. CDR3 length: 14 residues. V shed 2 bases and J 2 bases; nucleotides not matched to a gene: 1. From germline, CDR1 is MNHEY and CDR2 SVGAGI. CDR3 sequence reads: CASSYGQGNYGYTF. CDR3 bases: TGTGCCAGCAGTTACGGACAGGGCAACTATGGCTACACCTTC.

V and J are TRBV28 and TRBJ1-6; no clear D. Trimming shortened V by 3 bases and J by 10 bases, and 16 bases separated the two germline ends. The germline gives CDR1 MDHEN, CDR2 SYDVKM. CDR3 length: 15 residues. Here the CDR3 DNA reads TGTGCCAGCAGTTTGAATCCCGGAGGGAAATCACCCCTCCACTTT. Translating gives CASSLNPGGKSPLHF.

The chain employs TRBV10-3 and TRBJ2-5, with D possibly matching TRBD2 (7 bases). The CDR3 contains 14 residues. Trimming removed 4 bases at V and 5 bases at J, with 14 bases between. Germline lookup yields CDR1 ENHRY and CDR2 SYGVKD. The CDR3 spells CAISVRGARETQYF. The CDR3 DNA reads TGTGCCATCAGTGTACGGGGGGCGCGGGAGACCCAGTACTTC.

This clone was seen a single time. The chain links TRBV3-1 (or the pseudogene TRBV3-2) to TRBJ1-2, with D possibly TRBD1 on 5 matching bases. Germline CDR1 reads LGHDT; CDR2 reads YNNKEL (reference sequence). The CDR3 runs 13 residues. V lost 4 bases, J lost 8 bases, and 14 bases lay in between. The CDR3 sequence: CASSPGLSYGYTF. CDR3 nucleotide sequence: TGTGCCAGCAGCCCGGGACTGTCCTACGGCTACACCTTC.

The rearrangement uses TRBV2 and TRBJ2-1; D is unresolved. V gave up 0 bases and J gave up 15 bases, with 12 bases separating them. The germline CDR1 and CDR2 sequences are SNHLY and FYNNEI. There are 12 residues in the CDR3. In DNA, the CDR3 is TGTGCCAGCAGTGAAGCATTTACATGGCCGTTCTTC. As protein: CASSEAFTWPFF.

With respect to this clone: The sample has other DNA sequences that encode this CDR3 too. V and J are TRBV5-1 and TRBJ2-3; no reliable D call. CDR1 SGHRS and CDR2 YFSETQ come from the germline V gene. CDR3 length: 11 residues. The V end was cut by 3 bases, the J end by 3 bases, with 2 bases between. CDR3: CASSSTDTQYF. The CDR3 DNA sequence: TGCGCCAGCAGCTCTACAGATACGCAGTATTTT.

This chain uses TRBV5-1 with TRBJ2-7; 10 positions match TRBD1. The CDR3 is 14 amino acids. Germline V CDR1 and CDR2: SGHRS, YFSETQ. V dropped 3 bases and J dropped 5; count of bases not matched to a gene: 5. For the CDR3, the DNA is TGCGCCAGCAGCTCGACAGGGGGCGTGAACGAGCAGTACTTC. Its translation: CASSSTGGVNEQYF. Based on the CDR3 plus reference TRBV5-1 and TRBJ2-7, the full variable domain is KAGVTQTPRYLIKTRGQQVTLSCSPISGHRSVSWYQQTPGQGLQFLFEYFSETQRNKGNFPGRFSGRQFSNSRSEMNVSTLELGDSALYLCASSSTGGVNEQYFGPGTRLTVT.

The chain combines TRBV20-1 with TRBJ1-5; D gene unclear. V lost 3 bases to trimming and J lost 5 bases, with 11 bases between them. Germline loops: CDR1 DFQATT, CDR2 SNEGSKA (reference sequence). The CDR3 consists of 13 residues. Here the CDR3 DNA reads TGCAGTGCTAGTACGAGGACTCATCAGCCCCAGCATTTT. Amino acids: CSASTRTHQPQHF.

The J gene is TRBJ2-7, the V gene TRBV6-1, with D uncertain. The germline V gene has CDR1 MNHNS and CDR2 SASEGT. V lost 1 base to trimming and J lost 5 bases, with 9 bases between them. The CDR3 consists of 13 residues. CDR3 protein: CASSEVTSDEQYF. CDR3 DNA sequence: TGTGCCAGCAGTGAAGTCACCAGCGACGAGCAGTACTTC.

The chain carries TRBV25-1 and TRBJ1-4; D is undetermined. The V gene's germline CDR1 is MGHDK and CDR2 SYGVNS. Trimming took 6 bases from V and 7 from J, leaving 15 bases between them. The CDR3 is made up of 14 amino acids. This chain's CDR3 is CASREAITGEKLFF. The DNA for the CDR3 is TGTGCCAGCAGGGAAGCTATCACGGGTGAAAAACTGTTTTTT.